This T cell receptor (beta chain) derives from a study of blood T cell repertoires in COVID-19. Study overall: The samples span acute and convalescent COVID-19 from the United States, Italy and Spain. The analysed material was cDNA or gDNA that came from T cells, B-cell-depleted T cells, or PBMCs.

From germline, CDR1 is SEHNR and CDR2 FQNEAQ (reference sequence). J lost 4 bases, V lost 4 bases, and 8 bases had no gene match. There are 16 residues in the CDR3. Original methodology: Using reference gene primer amplification, nucleated cell counts were estimated. TCRdb's table, derived via immunoSEQ multiplex PCR, lists solely in-frame clones and lacks some. V and J calls and clone size are as listed in that table; D and trimming were resolved from the DNA. The sample has a few hundred thousand clones; about 90% are singletons. This clone showed up just a few times. The V call is TRBV7-9, the J call TRBJ1-3; 9 nucleotides agree with TRBD1. This receptor was obtained from a person aged 18-29 years with COVID-19, enrolled during active disease. The specimen sequenced was peripheral blood. As DNA, the CDR3 is TGTGCCAGCAGCTCCACAGGGGGCGCGGGAGGAAACACCATATATTTT. Its translation: CASSSTGGAGGNTIYF.